These 30 T cell receptor beta chains were all obtained from the same sample, sequenced in a study of blood T cell repertoires in COVID-19. Assay used: immunoSEQ multiplex PCR; TCRdb lists only in-frame clones, some missing. Here the sample spans roughly 79,000 clones, around 80% being singletons. The sequenced sample was peripheral blood. These receptors were taken from a human donor in a cohort sampled during active COVID-19.

The V call is TRBV10-3, the J call TRBJ1-5; unclear D gene. The ends were cut back, 7 bases at V and 6 bases at J, with 13 bases in the middle. This CDR3 is built from 13 residues. The germline CDR1 and CDR2 sequences are ENHRY and SYGVKD. CDR3 sequence (DNA): TGTGCCATCAACTCCCAACTTGGTCAGCCCCAGCATTTT. It encodes CAINSQLGQPQHF.

The rearrangement joins TRBV7-2 to TRBJ2-7; D is possibly TRBD2 (6 bases). The V end lost 5 bases, the J end lost 0 bases, and 11 bases lay between the germline ends. Germline V gene data show CDR1 as SGHTA and CDR2 as FQGNSA. The CDR3 is 14 residues long. The CDR3 coding sequence is TGTGCCAGCAGCGCCCAGACTAGCTCCTACGAGCAGTACTTC. This gives the protein CASSAQTSSYEQYF. Supplemented by reference TRBV7-2 and TRBJ2-7, the full variable domain reads GAGVSQSPSNKVTEKGKDVELRCDPISGHTALYWYRQSLGQGLEFLIYFQGNSAPDKSGLPSDRFSAERTGGSVSTLTIQRTQQEDSAVYLCASSAQTSSYEQYFGPGTRLTVT.

This sequence joins TRBV30 and TRBJ1-2; D is possibly TRBD1 (5 bases). The CDR3 sequence is 15 residues long. CDR1 is GTSNPN, CDR2 SVGIG, per germline (reference sequence). V lost 2 bases, J lost 4 bases, and 17 bases lay in between. The CDR3 DNA is TGTGCCTGGAGTCCTTTACAGGCTAACCTCTATGGCTACACCTTC. It codes for CAWSPLQANLYGYTF.

The gene calls are TRBV5-1 and TRBJ1-1; TRBD1 aligns across 10 bases. The length of the CDR3 is 14 residues. The junction had 7 bases not matched to a gene; V was cut back by 0 bases and J by 11 bases. The germline CDR1 and CDR2 sequences are SGHRS and YFSETQ. CDR3 DNA sequence: TGCGCCAGCAGCTTGGGACAGGGGGCGGGGTGGGCTTTCTTT. Its translation: CASSLGQGAGWAFF.

This rearrangement joins TRBV7-9 to TRBJ2-7; TRBD1 aligns across 8 bases. The CDR3 length is 13 residues. The V gene end was trimmed by 2 bases and the J gene end by 6 bases; junction bases not matched to a gene: 3. Germline CDR1 reads SEHNR; CDR2 reads FQNEAQ (reference sequence). The CDR3 DNA reads as TGTGCCAGCAGCTTACCAGGACAGGGCGAGCAGTACTTC. This codes for CASSLPGQGEQYF.

The V call is TRBV19, the J call TRBJ2-3, with D maybe TRBD2 (7 bases). V lost 7 bases, J lost 6 bases, and 17 bases lay in between. The germline V gene has CDR1 LNHDA and CDR2 SQIVND (reference sequence). This CDR3 comprises 14 residues. The CDR3 sequence: CASMETWGGDTQYF. Written as DNA, the CDR3 is TGTGCCAGTATGGAGACCTGGGGGGGCGATACGCAGTATTTT.

The rearrangement uses TRBV10-3 and TRBJ2-7; 8 nucleotides agree with TRBD1. The CDR3 is made up of 13 amino acids. Germline trimming cut 7 bases from V and 2 bases from J; bases unmatched to any gene: 4. Germline values: CDR1 ENHRY, CDR2 SYGVKD. CDR3 nucleotide sequence: TGTGCCATCACCCCGGGACAGGCCTACGAGCAGTACTTC. Translating gives CAITPGQAYEQYF.

The chain has TRBV7-2 and TRBJ1-1; D is unresolved. The V gene lost 3 bases and the J gene lost 4 bases, with 12 bases spanning the gap. The CDR3 is 14 amino acids. The germline V gene encodes CDR1 SGHTA and CDR2 FQGNSA. CDR3 DNA: TGTGCCAGCAGCTTTGAGGAAGGTGCCACTGAAGCTTTCTTT. It codes for CASSFEEGATEAFF.

The J gene is TRBJ1-2, the V gene TRBV19, with 8 bases aligning to TRBD1. Germline V gene sequence: CDR1 LNHDA, CDR2 SQIVND (reference sequence). The ends lost 6 bases at V and 4 bases at J; junction bases unmatched: 7. The CDR3 is made up of 14 amino acids. The DNA for the CDR3 is TGTGCCAGTAGCACCACAGGGGGAGGCTATGGCTACACCTTC. Translation: CASSTTGGGYGYTF.

This chain joins TRBV19 and TRBJ2-7, with TRBD1 matching over 9 bases. The germline CDR1 and CDR2 sequences are LNHDA and SQIVND (reference sequence). CDR3 size: 14 residues. V lost 3 bases to trimming and J lost 3 bases; unmatched junction nucleotides: 3. CDR3 protein: CASSIMGQGYEQYF. The CDR3 bases are TGTGCCAGTAGTATTATGGGACAGGGCTACGAGCAGTACTTC.

The chain recombines TRBV19 with TRBJ1-1; D might be TRBD1 (6 bases). Germline CDR1 reads LNHDA; CDR2 reads SQIVND (reference sequence). V was trimmed by 7 bases and J by 0 bases, leaving 12 bases between them. This CDR3 has 14 residues. This chain's CDR3 is CASIGQGMNTEAFF. Here the CDR3 DNA reads TGTGCCAGTATCGGTCAGGGGATGAACACTGAAGCTTTCTTT.

The V and J genes are TRBV27 and TRBJ2-7, with a possible D match to TRBD1 (6 bases). Germline assignment: CDR1 MNHEY and CDR2 SMNVEV (reference sequence). This CDR3 is 15 amino acids long. Trimming removed 6 bases at V and 2 bases at J, with 17 bases between. CDR3 DNA sequence: TGTGCCAGCAGCCCCCCCTGGACAGACCCCTACGAGCAGTACTTC. Protein sequence: CASSPPWTDPYEQYF.

This clone was observed a few times. The rearrangement uses TRBV7-2 and TRBJ1-5, with D possibly being TRBD1 (6 bases). The CDR3 is 15 amino acids. With 4 bases removed from V and 7 bases from J, the gap between germline ends came to 17 bases. Germline values: CDR1 SGHTA, CDR2 FQGNSA. CDR3 bases: TGTGCCAGCAGCTCGGGGTCAGGGGTCGGGCAGCCCCAGCATTTT. It specifies CASSSGSGVGQPQHF.

To note about this clone: Other DNA variants within this sample encode the same CDR3. The CDR3 region has the DNA TGCAGCGTATCGACAGGGGGCTACGAGCAGTACTTC. Residues: CSVSTGGYEQYF. The chain employs TRBV29-1 and TRBJ2-7, with 9 bases aligning to TRBD1. CDR1 is SQVTM and CDR2 is ANQGSEA in the germline V gene. V trimming: 6 bases; J trimming: 3 bases; junction bases outside the gene matches: 3. This CDR3 spans 12 amino acids.

This clone was seen only a few times. The V gene is TRBV7-9, the J gene TRBJ1-3; TRBD1 aligns across 8 bases. V lost 4 bases to trimming and J lost 7 bases; unmatched junction nucleotides: 12. The CDR3 loop spans 16 amino acids. CDR1 and CDR2 (germline): SEHNR, FQNEAQ (reference sequence). For the CDR3, the DNA is TGTGCCAGCAGCTCGACAATCCGGGACAGGCTTAACACCATATATTTT. The encoded protein is CASSSTIRDRLNTIYF.

The chain is built from TRBV5-5 and TRBJ2-5, with 14 bases identical to TRBD2. Trimming removed 4 bases from V and 5 bases from J; junction bases left unmatched: 10. This CDR3 has 17 residues. CDR1 SGHKS and CDR2 YYEKEE come from the germline V gene (reference sequence). The CDR3 DNA sequence: TGTGCCAGCAGCCCTAACCGACTAGCGGGGGGGCAGGAGACCCAGTACTTC. Its protein is CASSPNRLAGGQETQYF.

V usage is TRBV5-6 and J usage is TRBJ1-3, with unresolved D. V dropped 4 bases and J dropped 4 bases, with 15 bases sitting between them. CDR1 SGHDT and CDR2 YYEEEE come from the germline V gene. The CDR3 consists of 15 residues. The CDR3 spells CASSPPAGDGNTIYF. CDR3 nucleotides: TGTGCCAGCAGCCCACCAGCGGGTGACGGAAACACCATATATTTT.

This rearrangement joins TRBV15 to TRBJ1-4, with D possibly TRBD1 on 6 matching bases. V gave up 5 bases and J gave up 11 bases, with 18 bases separating them. This CDR3 spans 14 amino acids. CDR1 is LNHNV, CDR2 YYDKDF, per germline (reference sequence). CDR3 DNA: TGTGCCACCAGCGATCCCAGGGGTTTATCGAAACTGTTTTTT. Its protein product is CATSDPRGLSKLFF.

The chain links TRBV7-2 to TRBJ2-5; no reliable D call. CDR3 length equals 15 residues. Germline assignment: CDR1 SGHTA and CDR2 FQGNSA. Trimming took off 2 bases at V and 3 bases at J, with 13 bases between the two ends. CDR3 amino acids: CASSLLGLVEETQYF. CDR3 bases: TGTGCCAGCAGCTTATTGGGTCTAGTAGAAGAGACCCAGTACTTC.

Of note for this clone: Other DNA sequences in the same sample also yield this CDR3. The CDR3 DNA is TGTGCCAGCAGTCGGGACTGGAGTGAGACCCAGTACTTC. This gives the protein CASSRDWSETQYF. The gene calls are TRBV3-1 (or the pseudogene TRBV3-2) and TRBJ2-5; D might be TRBD2 (6 bases). V lost 6 bases and J lost 5, with 13 bases in between. CDR1 is LGHDT and CDR2 is YNNKEL in the germline V gene (reference sequence). This CDR3 contains 13 residues.

V is TRBV6-5 and J is TRBJ1-2; TRBD1 aligns across 11 bases. Germline V gene sequence: CDR1 MNHEY, CDR2 SVGAGI. The CDR3 has 14 residues. With V trimmed by 7 bases and J by 7 bases, 8 bases remained unmatched. The CDR3 DNA sequence: TGTGCCAGCACCTTAGGACAGGGGGCGCTTGGCTACACCTTC. As protein: CASTLGQGALGYTF.

The rearrangement uses TRBV15 and TRBJ1-5; D unresolved. This CDR3 is built from 14 residues. Between the trimmed V and J ends, which lost 2 bases and 3 bases, there was a span of 8 bases. Germline V gene sequence: CDR1 LNHNV, CDR2 YYDKDF (reference sequence). The CDR3 nucleotides are TGTGCCACCAGCAGAAAGAGGGACAATCAGCCCCAGCATTTT. The encoded protein is CATSRKRDNQPQHF. The full variable domain, with the rest looked up from reference TRBV15 and TRBJ1-5, is DAMVIQNPRYQVTQFGKPVTLSCSQTLNHNVMYWYQQKSSQAPKLLFHYYDKDFNNEADTPDNFQSRRPNTSFCFLDIRSPGLGDTAMYLCATSRKRDNQPQHFGDGTRLSIL.

The gene calls are TRBV2 and TRBJ2-5; TRBD1 aligns across 7 bases. V lost 5 bases to trimming and J lost 4 bases; unmatched junction nucleotides: 13. Germline V gene lookup returns CDR1 SNHLY and CDR2 FYNNEI. There are 16 residues in the CDR3. CDR3 sequence reads: CASSRPSTGEGETQYF. The DNA of the CDR3 is TGTGCCAGCAGTCGGCCCTCAACAGGGGAAGGAGAGACCCAGTACTTC.

The rearrangement links TRBV27 to TRBJ1-6; 12 bases are shared with TRBD1. Per germline, CDR1 MNHEY and CDR2 SMNVEV (reference sequence). With 6 bases clipped from V and 14 bases from J, the junction kept 5 bases outside the gene matches. The CDR3 runs 13 residues. The DNA for the CDR3 is TGTGCCAGCAGAGGGACAGGGGGCAACACCCTCCACTTT. Translating it yields CASRGTGGNTLHF.

The genes are TRBV19 and TRBJ2-7; 7 bases line up with TRBD1. This CDR3 is built from 14 residues. V trimming: 1 base; J trimming: 3 bases; junction bases outside the gene matches: 3. Per germline, CDR1 LNHDA and CDR2 SQIVND (reference sequence). CDR3 nucleotides: TGTGCCAGTAGTATAGGGGGACAGAGCTACGAGCAGTACTTC. This gives the protein CASSIGGQSYEQYF. The full variable domain, in which reference TRBV19 and TRBJ2-7 provide the parts outside the CDR3, is DGGITQSPKYLFRKEGQNVTLSCEQNLNHDAMYWYRQDPGQGLRLIYYSQIVNDFQKGDIAEGYSVSREKKESFPLTVTSAQKNPTAFYLCASSIGGQSYEQYFGPGTRLTVT.

CDR3 sequence reads: CASSDGLAGGQETQYF. In nucleotides, the CDR3 is TGTGCCAGCAGTGATGGACTAGCGGGGGGGCAAGAGACCCAGTACTTC. V gene TRBV2 combines with J gene TRBJ2-5, with 15 bases identical to TRBD2. The J segment lost 2 bases and the V segment lost 3 bases, leaving 1 base of the junction unmatched. The CDR3 is 16 amino acids. Germline CDR1 is SNHLY and CDR2 is FYNNEI.

The rearrangement links TRBV2 to TRBJ2-2, with TRBD2 identical over 10 bases. Losses at the gene ends were 5 bases for V and 4 bases for J; bases not matched to a gene: 7. The CDR3 spans 16 residues. Per germline, CDR1 SNHLY and CDR2 FYNNEI. The CDR3 coding sequence is TGTGCCAGCAGTCTAACCCAGCGGGGGGGCACCGGGGAGCTGTTTTTT. Its translation: CASSLTQRGGTGELFF. Using reference TRBV2 and TRBJ2-2 for the parts outside the CDR3, the full variable domain is EPEVTQTPSHQVTQMGQEVILRCVPISNHLYFYWYRQILGQKVEFLVSFYNNEISEKSEIFDDQFSVERPDGSNFTLKIRSTKLEDSAMYFCASSLTQRGGTGELFFGEGSRLTVL.

The chain uses TRBV3-1 (or the pseudogene TRBV3-2) and TRBJ2-3; TRBD2 matches at 13 bases. The CDR3 has 16 residues. Germline values: CDR1 LGHDT, CDR2 YNNKEL (reference sequence). J was trimmed by 3 bases and V by 5 bases; bases with no gene match: 5. CDR3 sequence: CASSFVLAGGTDTQYF. The DNA for the CDR3 is TGTGCCAGCAGCTTTGTACTAGCGGGGGGGACAGATACGCAGTATTTT.

This clone turned up a few times. The V call is TRBV19, the J call TRBJ1-2; weak D call: TRBD1 (5 bases). Trimming removed 11 bases at V and 6 bases at J, with 19 bases between. Germline CDR1 is LNHDA and CDR2 is SQIVND (reference sequence). The length of the CDR3 is 13 residues. The CDR3 DNA reads TGTGCCGCCCAGCGGCAGGGAGGAAATGGCTACACCTTC. It is translated as CAAQRQGGNGYTF.

The J gene is TRBJ2-2, the V gene TRBV9, with TRBD2 matching over 9 bases. CDR1 SGDLS and CDR2 YYNGEE come from the germline V gene. The V gene end was trimmed by 6 bases and the J gene end by 4 bases; junction bases not matched to a gene: 10. This CDR3 has 16 residues. Here the CDR3 DNA reads TGTGCCAGCACCACCGTGGGTAGCGGGGGCACCGGGGAGCTGTTTTTT. Amino acids: CASTTVGSGGTGELFF.